Listed below are T cell receptor beta chains from one sample, sequenced in a study of blood T cell repertoires in COVID-19. The method was immunoSEQ multiplex PCR; TCRdb's version includes in-frame clones alone and lacks a portion of them. The table includes roughly 59,000 clones, 60% to 80% detected once. The sequenced sample was peripheral blood. These receptors all stem from a man older than 75 with acute or convalescent COVID-19. Each CDR3 is given with its conserved first and last residue. Each record gives: V gene, J gene, CDR3 protein.

>TRBV24-1|TRBJ2-5
CATSDPAGDGETQYF
>TRBV6-5|TRBJ2-4
CASSYSRGGNIQYF
>TRBV19|TRBJ1-2
CASSETGRLNYGYTF
>TRBV24-1|TRBJ2-7
CATAAGGRSYEQYF
>TRBV5-1|TRBJ2-5
CASSQTGGRGETQYF
>TRBV6-1|TRBJ1-5
CASSPGSWGNQPQHF
>TRBV4-2|TRBJ2-5
CASSQDAGGGETQYF
>TRBV29-1|TRBJ2-3
CSVGYGRSTDTQYF
>TRBV29-1|TRBJ2-6
CSVARDSGANVLTF
>TRBV30|TRBJ1-3
CAWSVQARSGNTIYF
>TRBV11-3|TRBJ1-2
CASSSDYGYTF
>TRBV5-1|TRBJ2-1
CASSLMDGSEQFF
>TRBV7-3|TRBJ2-2
CASSKAGKGTGELFF
>TRBV9|TRBJ2-5
CASSSGVEETQYF
>TRBV3-1/TRBV3-2|TRBJ1-1
CASRRSGGNTEAFF
>TRBV15|TRBJ2-2
CATSRGGGGYTGELFF
>TRBV19|TRBJ1-1
CASSILGAQGAGTEAFF
>TRBV2|TRBJ2-2
CASSPLGTGNTGELFF
>TRBV4-1|TRBJ2-3
CASSQAGQAKSDTQYF
>TRBV28|TRBJ2-5
CASSFRRATGTGHRETQYF
>TRBV5-1|TRBJ2-3
CASSWTSGGTDTQYF
>TRBV3-1/TRBV3-2|TRBJ2-7
CASRTAGSYEQYF
>TRBV3-1/TRBV3-2|TRBJ1-3
CASSQGFGDTAGNTIYF
>TRBV11-3|TRBJ2-1
CASKWATSYNEQFF
>TRBV7-9|TRBJ2-3
CASRLLAEAGDTQYF
>TRBV29-1|TRBJ1-1
CSVEAGSRAFF
>TRBV19|TRBJ2-5
CASSPAIGGLVRETQYF
>TRBV28|TRBJ1-3
CASSIYRGLTGNTIYF
>TRBV6-2/TRBV6-3|TRBJ2-1
CASSYSEGSGHEQFF
>TRBV5-4|TRBJ2-3
CASSPQARTDTQYF
>TRBV5-1|TRBJ1-1
CASSPGGQNTEAFF
>TRBV5-5|TRBJ2-5
CASSLALSGGQETQYF
>TRBV5-4|TRBJ1-2
CASRRGDRDSYGYTF
>TRBV19|TRBJ1-5
CASIGDPTSNQPQHF
>TRBV24-1|TRBJ1-4
CATSDSGGEKLFF
>TRBV11-2|TRBJ2-1
CASSTMSGSFSNEQFF
>TRBV16|TRBJ1-1
CASSQSTGTEAFF
>TRBV2|TRBJ2-2
CASRVDNTGELFF
>TRBV29-1|TRBJ1-2
CSVGTGNGYTF
>TRBV5-4|TRBJ1-2
CASSSTGFGGYTF
>TRBV10-1|TRBJ2-2
CASSDRLVSGELFF
>TRBV14|TRBJ2-7
CASSQDQNTKQYF
>TRBV6-5|TRBJ1-6
CASRDTGTGPSPLHF
>TRBV11-2|TRBJ2-5
CASSPRDSQETQYF
>TRBV7-9|TRBJ1-1
CASSLGQVNTEAFF
>TRBV29-1|TRBJ2-7
CSARGMAGRGYEQYF
>TRBV19|TRBJ1-1
CASRRGFENTEAFF
>TRBV21-1|TRBJ1-4
CASSPQEGFYEKLFF
>TRBV19|TRBJ1-4
CASSIQDINEKLFF
>TRBV19|TRBJ2-6
CASSANSNVLTF
>TRBV24-1|TRBJ1-1
CATSDSRRAGEAFF
>TRBV29-1|TRBJ2-1
CSVGLAGNEQFF
>TRBV6-6|TRBJ2-1
CASSRGRMTGQDNEQFF
>TRBV29-1|TRBJ2-5
CTGVGAYQETQYF
>TRBV7-9|TRBJ2-2
CASSLRTTNTGELFF
>TRBV30|TRBJ1-6
CASRQGSYNSPLHF
>TRBV19|TRBJ1-2
CASSTGQELYGYTF
>TRBV5-6|TRBJ2-5
CASSRVETQYF
>TRBV7-9|TRBJ1-1
CASSPDREAFF